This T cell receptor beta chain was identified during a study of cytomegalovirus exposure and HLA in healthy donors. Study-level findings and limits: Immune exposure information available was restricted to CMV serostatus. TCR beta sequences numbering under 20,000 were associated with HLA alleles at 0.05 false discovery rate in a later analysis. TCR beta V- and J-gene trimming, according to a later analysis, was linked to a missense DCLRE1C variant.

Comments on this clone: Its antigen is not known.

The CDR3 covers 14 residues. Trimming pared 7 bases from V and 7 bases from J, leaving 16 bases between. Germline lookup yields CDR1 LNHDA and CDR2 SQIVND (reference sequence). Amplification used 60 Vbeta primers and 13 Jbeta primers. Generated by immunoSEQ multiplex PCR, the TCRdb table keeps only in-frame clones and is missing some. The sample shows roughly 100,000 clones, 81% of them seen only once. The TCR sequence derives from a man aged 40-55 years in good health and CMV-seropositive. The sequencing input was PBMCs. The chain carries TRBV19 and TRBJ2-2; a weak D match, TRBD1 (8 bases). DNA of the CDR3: TGTGCCAGTACCCTGACAGGGGAGGGCGGGGAGCTGTTTTTT. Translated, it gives CASTLTGEGGELFF.